This TCR beta chain was identified in a study of PD-L1 blockade in urothelial cancer. In the study overall: Patients had undergone 0 to 3 prior chemotherapy regimens. Counts from blood samples showed a median of roughly 150,000 T cells. General study results and limits: When measured at 3 weeks, tumor-associated blood clones expanded more in durable-benefit patients.

Remarks on this clone: Its specificity is not known.

The V segment lost 4 bases and the J segment 7 bases; nucleotides outside the gene matches: 4. Germline-derived CDR1 and CDR2 are KGHSH and LQKENI. The CDR3 is 14 amino acids. Only in-frame clones appear in the TCRdb table, and some are missing; sequencing was by immunoSEQ multiplex PCR. The sample yields 25,000 to 35,000 clones, around 87% seen once. V is TRBV18 and J is TRBJ1-6, with 7 nucleotides matching TRBD1. Here the sequenced sample was PBMCs, taken around atezolizumab (anti-PD-L1) treatment. The sequence derives from a man in his fifties or sixties with urothelial cancer. CDR3 bases: TGTGCCAGCTCACTGGACAGGATAAATTCACCCCTCCACTTT. It yields the protein CASSLDRINSPLHF.